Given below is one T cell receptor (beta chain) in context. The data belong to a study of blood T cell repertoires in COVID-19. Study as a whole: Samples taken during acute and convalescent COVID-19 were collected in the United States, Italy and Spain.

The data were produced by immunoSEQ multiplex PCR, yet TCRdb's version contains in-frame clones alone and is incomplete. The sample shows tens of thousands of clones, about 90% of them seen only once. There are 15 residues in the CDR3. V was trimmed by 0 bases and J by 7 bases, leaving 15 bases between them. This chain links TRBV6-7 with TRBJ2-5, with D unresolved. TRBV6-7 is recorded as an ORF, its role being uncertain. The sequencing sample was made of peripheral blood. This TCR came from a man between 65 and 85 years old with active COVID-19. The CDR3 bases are TGTGCCAGCAGTTACTCGATGGTACCTGGAGCGACCCAGTACTTC. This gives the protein CASSYSMVPGATQYF.